These 15 T cell receptor beta chains share one sample of origin, sequenced in a study of blood T cells in healthy people across ages. A sample-barcoded 5' primer and a J-beta primer mix were used in a second PCR of about 6 to 12 cycles. One entry per CDR3 protein results from TCRdb running MiXCR on the 5' RACE reads. Of about 1.5 million distinct CDR3 sequences listed, 40% to 50% are singletons. Material: blood. The receptors here all came from a woman younger than 35 in good health.

This clonotype was picked up a small number of times. The chain is built from TRBV27 and TRBJ1-2; D call uncertain. V lost 2 bases and J lost 4, with 11 bases in between. This CDR3 has 14 residues. CDR1 and CDR2 (germline): MNHEY, SMNVEV (reference sequence). The CDR3 DNA is TGTGCCAGCAGTTTAGACCGGGTTGGCTATGGCTACACCTTC. It is translated as CASSLDRVGYGYTF.

The V and J genes are TRBV6-1 and TRBJ2-7; TRBD2 is a possible D gene (5 bases). The CDR3 has 14 amino acids. Germline V gives CDR1 MNHNS, CDR2 SASEGT. V was pared by 3 bases and J by 1 base, with 10 bases between. The CDR3 DNA sequence: TGTGCCAGCAGTGACCTCGGGGAGTCCTACGAGCAGTACTTC. Translation gives CASSDLGESYEQYF.

Ten or more counts support this clonotype. The V call is TRBV20-1, the J call TRBJ2-2, with D tentatively TRBD1 (5 bases). The CDR3 sequence is 14 residues long. The V gene's germline CDR1 is DFQATT and CDR2 SNEGSKA (reference sequence). V was cut by 0 bases and J by 5 bases, with 10 bases left in between. CDR3 protein: CSARDGARTGELFF. Written as DNA, the CDR3 is TGCAGTGCTAGAGATGGGGCTCGGACCGGGGAGCTGTTTTTT.

J is TRBJ2-2 and V is TRBV10-3; the D gene could be TRBD1 or TRBD2 (7 bases each). V was cut by 7 bases and J by 2 bases, with 17 bases left in between. The germline gives CDR1 ENHRY, CDR2 SYGVKD. The CDR3 runs to 16 residues. CDR3 nucleotide sequence: TGTGCCATCATGAGGGAGGGGACAGCTAACACCGGGGAGCTGTTTTTT. This encodes CAIMREGTANTGELFF.

About this clonotype: A read error may be the cause here, since a much bigger clone is one base away. The CDR3 sequence: CAGSDSDSTEAFF. CDR3 nucleotide sequence: TGTGCCGGCAGTGACTCGGACAGCACTGAAGCTTTCTTT. V usage is TRBV6-4 and J usage is TRBJ1-1, with a weak D call TRBD1 (6 bases). This CDR3 is built from 13 residues. Germline CDR1 and CDR2: MRHNA and SNTAGT.

The CDR3, as DNA: TGTGCCAGCAGCTTGGATGGACTAGCGGGGGGGTACGAGCAGTACTTC. Translating it yields CASSLDGLAGGYEQYF. V is TRBV7-3 and J is TRBJ2-7; TRBD2 agrees at 15 bases. V was pared by 3 bases and J by 4 bases, with 4 bases of the junction left unmatched. There are 16 residues in the CDR3. The germline gives CDR1 SGHTA, CDR2 FQGTGA.

The rearrangement joins TRBV6-5 to TRBJ1-6; 7 nucleotides agree with TRBD1. Germline-derived CDR1 and CDR2 are MNHEY and SVGAGI. The CDR3 loop spans 16 amino acids. The trim removed 3 bases at V and 7 bases at J, leaving 9 bases unmatched. This CDR3 is CASSYSRDSPNSPLHF. For the CDR3, the DNA is TGTGCCAGCAGTTATTCCCGGGACAGCCCGAATTCACCCCTCCACTTT.

This clonotype was found a few times. This sequence joins TRBV10-3 and TRBJ1-4, with TRBD1 matching over 11 bases. V lost 4 bases to trimming and J lost 8 bases; unmatched junction nucleotides: 0. Germline V lookup: CDR1 ENHRY, CDR2 SYGVKD. This CDR3 is 13 amino acids long. The CDR3 region is CAISGTGGEKLFF. DNA of the CDR3: TGTGCCATCAGTGGGACAGGGGGCGAAAAACTGTTTTTT.

This clonotype was seen a few times. This sequence joins TRBV12-5 and TRBJ2-2; 8 bases are shared with TRBD1. J gave up 3 bases and V 8 bases, and 8 bases lay outside the gene matches. Germline V gene sequence: CDR1 LGHNT, CDR2 FRNRAP. This CDR3 spans 15 amino acids. This CDR3 reads CASTFTTGDTGELFF. The DNA of the CDR3 is TGTGCTAGTACCTTTACGACAGGGGACACCGGGGAGCTGTTTTTT. The full variable domain, in which reference TRBV12-5 and TRBJ2-2 provide the parts outside the CDR3, is DARVTQTPRHKVTEMGQEVTMRCQPILGHNTVFWYRQTMMQGLELLAYFRNRAPLDDSGMPKDRFSAEMPDATLATLKIQPSEPRDSAVYFCASTFTTGDTGELFFGEGSRLTVL.

The sample holds a few counts of this clonotype. The rearrangement joins TRBV20-1 to TRBJ2-1, with 9 bases identical to TRBD2. The J segment lost 5 bases and the V segment lost 4 bases, leaving 9 bases of the junction unmatched. This CDR3 comprises 15 residues. Germline CDR1 is DFQATT and CDR2 is SNEGSKA (reference sequence). The CDR3 sequence: CSAKYATSGDNEQFF. The DNA of the CDR3 is TGCAGTGCTAAGTACGCGACTAGCGGAGACAATGAGCAGTTCTTC.

This clonotype was observed a few times. The chain joins TRBV20-1 to TRBJ2-7, with D perhaps TRBD2 (6 bases). Trimming removed 3 bases from V and 6 bases from J, with 21 bases in between. The germline V gene encodes CDR1 DFQATT and CDR2 SNEGSKA (reference sequence). The CDR3 totals 15 residues. The CDR3 DNA sequence: TGCAGTGCTAGTGGGGACTCCTCGGCCCCCACCGAGCAGTACTTC. Translated: CSASGDSSAPTEQYF.

This clonotype was counted only a few times. The rearrangement links TRBV20-1 to TRBJ2-5; TRBD2 matches 12 bases. From germline, CDR1 is DFQATT and CDR2 SNEGSKA (reference sequence). This CDR3 is 15 amino acids long. V gave up 4 bases and J gave up 7 bases; unmatched junction bases: 10. The CDR3 coding sequence is TGCAGTGCTAAGACTAGCGGGGGTAATGTGTGGACCCAGTACTTC. Encoded protein: CSAKTSGGNVWTQYF.

This chain uses TRBV7-6 with TRBJ2-3, with TRBD2 matching 11 bases. V shed 4 bases and J 9 bases; nucleotides not matched to a gene: 9. There are 15 residues in the CDR3. The germline CDR1 and CDR2 sequences are SGHVS and FNYEAQ. This CDR3 reads CASSSTSGRGVTQYF. CDR3 coding DNA: TGTGCCAGCAGCTCTACTAGCGGGAGAGGTGTGACGCAGTATTTT.

V and J are TRBV21-1 and TRBJ2-1. TRBV21-1 is tagged as a pseudogene. The CDR3 consists of 13 residues. The CDR3 nucleotides read TGTGCCAGAAGGGGCTGCCCCTACAATGAGCAGTTCTTC. It codes for CARRGCPYNEQFF.

This clonotype has a count of ten or more. The chain employs TRBV7-2 and TRBJ2-1; perhaps D is TRBD1 or TRBD2 (7 bases each). This CDR3 comprises 16 residues. In germline, CDR1 is SGHTA, CDR2 FQGNSA. The V end lost 5 bases, the J end lost 4 bases, and 18 bases lay between the germline ends. The CDR3 sequence: CASSPQGGGGYNEQFF. The DNA for the CDR3 is TGTGCCAGCAGCCCCCAGGGGGGAGGGGGGTACAATGAGCAGTTCTTC.